The clone carrying this T cell receptor beta chain was observed many times. Its cognate antigen is unknown. V shed 6 bases and J shed 10 bases, with 22 bases lying between them. CDR3 length: 15 residues. The sample is drawn from a study of human T cells and chemical hapten exposure. Study-level background: DPC (0.01%) was patch tested on the upper back and read at 6 days.

Overall study results and limits: Alopecia in the donors means their immune response may deviate from healthy people's.

TCRdb passed the RACE reads through MiXCR, listing each CDR3 protein once. The data hold fewer than 200,000 distinct CDR3 sequences, with around a quarter observed a single time. The time point here: patch test 3, about 24 weeks after DPC sensitization. Treatment reported: therapeutic diphenylcyclopropenone sensitization with weekly scalp DPC. The rearrangement links TRBV12-3 or TRBV12-4 to TRBJ2-1; D gene uncertain. The sample was whole blood, taken in connection with sensitization to the hapten diphenylcyclopropenone (DPC). This TCR derives from a woman in her late teens or twenties with alopecia areata. Some clones in this sample may be carry-over from other donors' samples. The CDR3 region is CASSLRESQGSEQFF. The CDR3, as DNA: TGTGCCAGCAGCCTCCGAGAGTCCCAAGGATCCGAGCAGTTCTTC.